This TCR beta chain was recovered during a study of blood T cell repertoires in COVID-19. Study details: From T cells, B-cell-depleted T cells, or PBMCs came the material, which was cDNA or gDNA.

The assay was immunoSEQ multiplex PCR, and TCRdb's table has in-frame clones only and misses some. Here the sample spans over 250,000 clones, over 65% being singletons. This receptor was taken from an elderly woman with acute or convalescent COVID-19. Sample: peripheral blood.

This CDR3 is CASSEPTGRRGEAFF. CDR3 in DNA: TGTGCCAGCAGTGAACCGACAGGGAGAAGAGGTGAAGCTTTCTTT. This chain links TRBV6-1 with TRBJ1-1, with TRBD1 matching 7 bases. The CDR3 contains 15 residues. Germline V gives CDR1 MNHNS, CDR2 SASEGT. The trim removed 2 bases at V and 7 bases at J, leaving 10 bases unmatched.